This TCR beta chain was recovered during a study of T cells in Graves' hyperthyroidism and ophthalmopathy. Study-wide points: Blood samples included most of the expanded thyroid clonotypes exceeding 0.001. Stable hyperthyroidism and ophthalmopathy were separated using 13 V-J signatures.

The germline gives CDR1 MNHEY, CDR2 SMNVEV (reference sequence). V lost 6 bases, J lost 5 bases, and 17 bases lay in between. The CDR3 has 15 residues. This clonotype has at least ten counts. As yet, its antigen is unknown. Together with thyroid ultrasound, orbital computed tomography, serum thyroxine and TRAb, clinical symptoms were used for diagnoses. It was approximately 9.7 ml of fresh peripheral blood that supplied the PBMCs. RNA transcripts yielded amplified TCR beta CDR3 regions. The TCR CDR3 first-round RT-PCR relied on the HTBI primer set. One entry per CDR3 protein results from TCRdb running MiXCR on the multiplex PCR reads. The table records 400,000 to 500,000 distinct CDR3 sequences, about 15% of them present only once.

The source of this sequence is a young woman with Graves' hyperthyroidism. The sample consisted of blood. This rearrangement joins TRBV27 to TRBJ1-5; the D gene is possibly TRBD1 (6 bases). The CDR3 is CASSASRDTYQPQHF. CDR3 nucleotide sequence: TGTGCCAGCAGCGCCTCCCGGGACACCTATCAGCCCCAGCATTTT.